One and the same sample provided the 10 T cell receptor beta chains below, sequenced in a study of blood T cell repertoires in COVID-19. The assay was immunoSEQ multiplex PCR, and TCRdb's table has in-frame clones only and misses some. The sample has some 260,000 clones, approximately 88% seen once. Specimen: peripheral blood. These receptors were collected from a woman in her seventies with COVID-19, enrolled during active disease.

This clone has only a few counts. V and J are TRBV28 and TRBJ1-6, with 9 nucleotides matching TRBD1. CDR1 is MDHEN and CDR2 is SYDVKM in the germline V gene. CDR3 length: 19 residues. Trimming cost V 5 bases and J 0 bases; bases outside gene matches: 11. In nucleotides, the CDR3 is TGTGCCAGCAGTCACGGGGGACAGGGTTCCTTCTCCTATAATTCACCCCTCCACTTT. Residues: CASSHGGQGSFSYNSPLHF.

The chain carries TRBV28 and TRBJ2-2; TRBD2 agrees at 10 bases. Trimming at V came to 4 bases and at J to 6 bases, leaving 5 bases not matched to a gene. The CDR3 covers 15 residues. Germline values: CDR1 MDHEN, CDR2 SYDVKM. The CDR3 region has the DNA TGTGCCAGCAGTTACCTAGCGGGAGTGGCCGGGGAGCTGTTTTTT. Translating it yields CASSYLAGVAGELFF.

This rearrangement joins TRBV5-8 to TRBJ2-3; tentative D call: TRBD2 (6 bases). Between the trimmed V and J ends, which lost 4 bases and 0 bases, there was a span of 12 bases. CDR3 length: 15 amino acids. The V gene's germline CDR1 is SGHTS and CDR2 YDEGEE. CDR3 loop: CASSPGTLSTDTQYF. For the CDR3, the DNA is TGTGCCAGCAGCCCCGGGACTTTGAGCACAGATACGCAGTATTTT.

V gene TRBV21-1 combines with J gene TRBJ2-7; whether TRBD1, the table's D call, matches the DNA was not checked. TRBV21-1 is designated a pseudogene. The length of the CDR3 is 15 residues. DNA for the CDR3: TGTGCCAGCAGCAAAGAGGGGCAGGGGAAGTACGAGCAGTACTTC. Residues: CASSKEGQGKYEQYF.

This rearrangement joins TRBV5-1 to TRBJ2-1; no clear D. The V gene's germline CDR1 is SGHRS and CDR2 YFSETQ. The CDR3 totals 14 residues. With 0 bases removed from V and 4 bases from J, the gap between germline ends came to 8 bases. CDR3 protein: CASSLGYGYNEQFF. The CDR3 DNA reads as TGCGCCAGCAGCTTGGGATACGGTTACAATGAGCAGTTCTTC. The full variable domain, in which reference TRBV5-1 and TRBJ2-1 provide the parts outside the CDR3, is KAGVTQTPRYLIKTRGQQVTLSCSPISGHRSVSWYQQTPGQGLQFLFEYFSETQRNKGNFPGRFSGRQFSNSRSEMNVSTLELGDSALYLCASSLGYGYNEQFFGPGTRLTVL.

The chain joins TRBV29-1 to TRBJ2-7, with TRBD2 as a possible D gene (7 bases). V lost 7 bases to trimming and J lost 5 bases, with 15 bases between them. This CDR3 region has 12 residues. The germline V gene has CDR1 SQVTM and CDR2 ANQGSEA. The CDR3 spells CSADRGADEQYF. CDR3 sequence (DNA): TGCAGCGCCGATCGGGGGGCCGACGAGCAGTACTTC.

This chain links TRBV3-1 (or the pseudogene TRBV3-2) with TRBJ2-7; tentatively, D is TRBD2 (7 bases). Germline V gene lookup returns CDR1 LGHDT and CDR2 YNNKEL (reference sequence). V lost 4 bases and J lost 0, with 19 bases in between. The CDR3 spans 17 residues. CDR3 in amino acids: CASSPEGGGIISYEQYF. In nucleotides, the CDR3 is TGTGCCAGCAGCCCCGAAGGGGGAGGGATAATCTCCTACGAGCAGTACTTC.

This chain uses TRBV6-5 with TRBJ1-2, with TRBD1 as a possible D gene (6 bases). Germline V gene lookup returns CDR1 MNHEY and CDR2 SVGAGI. CDR3 length: 13 residues. V lost 6 bases to trimming and J lost 7 bases, with 15 bases between them. The CDR3 DNA reads TGTGCCAGCAGGCCACAGGGTACTAGTGGCTACACCTTC. As protein: CASRPQGTSGYTF.

In its sample, this clone was seen a few times. The chain carries TRBV18 and TRBJ2-1; possible D gene TRBD2, 5 bases. The V end lost 2 bases, the J end lost 2 bases, and 7 bases lay between the germline ends. CDR1 and CDR2 from the germline V gene are KGHSH and LQKENI. There are 14 residues in the CDR3. CDR3 in amino acids: CASSPAEAYNEQFF. CDR3 sequence (DNA): TGTGCCAGCTCACCAGCGGAGGCCTACAATGAGCAGTTCTTC.

The chain uses TRBV3-1 (or the pseudogene TRBV3-2) and TRBJ1-4; 7 bases are shared with TRBD1. The CDR3 has 15 amino acids. V lost 3 bases to trimming and J lost 4 bases; unmatched junction nucleotides: 5. Germline CDR1 reads LGHDT; CDR2 reads YNNKEL (reference sequence). CDR3 sequence: CASSQGTAGNEKLFF. The CDR3 region has the DNA TGTGCCAGCAGCCAGGGGACAGCTGGTAATGAAAAACTGTTTTTT.